This T cell receptor beta chain was captured by sequencing in a study of graft-versus-host responses after intestinal transplantation. Clones were read by immunoSEQ multiplex PCR, and TCRdb kept only the in-frame ones, dropping some. The data contain 90,000 to 150,000 clones, approximately 95% of them singletons. The CDR3 length is 19 residues. Of note for this clone: Its specificity is not known.

The specimen comprised unstimulated CD4+ T cells sorted from spleen or lymph node cells, sampled before intestinal transplant. The TCR was taken from a human donor who received an intestinal transplant. This chain links TRBV12-2 with TRBJ2-1; no DNA check was done on the table's D call, TRBD2. TRBV12-2 is shown as a pseudogene. CDR3 residues: CASRDTSGRAMVCYNEQFF. As DNA, the CDR3 is TGTGCAAGTCGGGATACTAGCGGGAGGGCCATGGTGTGCTACAATGAGCAGTTCTTC.